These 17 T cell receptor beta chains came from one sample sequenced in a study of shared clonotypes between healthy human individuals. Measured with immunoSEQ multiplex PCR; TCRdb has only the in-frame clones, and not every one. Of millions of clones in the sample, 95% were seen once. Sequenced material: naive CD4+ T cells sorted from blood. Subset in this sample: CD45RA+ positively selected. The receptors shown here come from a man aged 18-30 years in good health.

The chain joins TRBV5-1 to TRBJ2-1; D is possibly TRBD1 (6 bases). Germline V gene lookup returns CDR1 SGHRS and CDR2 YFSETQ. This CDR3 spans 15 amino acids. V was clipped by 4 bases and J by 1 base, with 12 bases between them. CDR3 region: CASSPQGISYNEQFF. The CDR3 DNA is TGCGCCAGCAGCCCACAGGGTATATCCTACAATGAGCAGTTCTTC.

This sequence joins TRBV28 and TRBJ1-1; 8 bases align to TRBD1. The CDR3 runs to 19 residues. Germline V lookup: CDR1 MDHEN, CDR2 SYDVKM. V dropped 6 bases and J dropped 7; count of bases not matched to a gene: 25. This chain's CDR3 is CASSYTKEPRQGTSREAFF. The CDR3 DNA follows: TGTGCCAGCAGCTACACGAAGGAACCTCGACAGGGGACTTCGCGTGAAGCTTTCTTT.

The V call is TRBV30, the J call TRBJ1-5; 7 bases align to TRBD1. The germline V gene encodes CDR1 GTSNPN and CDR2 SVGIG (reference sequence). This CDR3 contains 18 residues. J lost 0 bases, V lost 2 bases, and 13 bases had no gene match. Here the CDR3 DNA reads TGTGCCTGGAGTTTAGGACAGGTAGAGGGCTATAGCAATCAGCCCCAGCATTTT. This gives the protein CAWSLGQVEGYSNQPQHF.

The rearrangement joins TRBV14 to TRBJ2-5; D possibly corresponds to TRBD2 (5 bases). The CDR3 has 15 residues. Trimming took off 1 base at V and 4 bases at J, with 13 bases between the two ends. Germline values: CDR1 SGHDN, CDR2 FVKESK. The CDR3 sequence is CASSQAPRGGETQYF. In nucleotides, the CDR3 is TGTGCCAGCAGCCAAGCCCCCCGCGGAGGAGAGACCCAGTACTTC.

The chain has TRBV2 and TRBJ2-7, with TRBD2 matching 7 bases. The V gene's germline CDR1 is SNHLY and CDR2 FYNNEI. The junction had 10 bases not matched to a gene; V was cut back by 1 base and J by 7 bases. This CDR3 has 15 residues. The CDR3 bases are TGTGCCAGCAGTGAAGTCCCCGTACTAGCGTGGGAGCAGTACTTC. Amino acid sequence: CASSEVPVLAWEQYF.

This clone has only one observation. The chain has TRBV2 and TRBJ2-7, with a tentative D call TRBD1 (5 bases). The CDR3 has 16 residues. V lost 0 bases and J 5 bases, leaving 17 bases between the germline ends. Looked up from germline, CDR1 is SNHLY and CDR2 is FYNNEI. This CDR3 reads CASSEAQVSRADEQYF. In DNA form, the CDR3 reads TGTGCCAGCAGTGAAGCGCAAGTAAGCAGGGCTGACGAGCAGTACTTC.

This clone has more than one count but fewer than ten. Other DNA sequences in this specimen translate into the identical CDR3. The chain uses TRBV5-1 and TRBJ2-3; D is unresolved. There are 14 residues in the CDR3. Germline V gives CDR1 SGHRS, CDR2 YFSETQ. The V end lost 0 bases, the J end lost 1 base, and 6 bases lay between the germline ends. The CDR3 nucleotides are TGCGCCAGCAGCTTGGCCCCGGGCACAGATACGCAGTATTTT. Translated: CASSLAPGTDTQYF.

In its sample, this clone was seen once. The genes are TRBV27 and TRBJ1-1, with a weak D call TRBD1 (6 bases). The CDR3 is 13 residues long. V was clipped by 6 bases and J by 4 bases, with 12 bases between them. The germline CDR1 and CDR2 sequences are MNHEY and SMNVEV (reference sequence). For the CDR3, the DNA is TGTGCCAGCAGATTCAAGGGGGGCACTGAAGCTTTCTTT. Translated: CASRFKGGTEAFF.

The DNA for the CDR3 is TGTGCCAGCAGCGCCCGGGACAGGGTTTTCCCTGCCTACGAGCAGTACTTC. Protein product: CASSARDRVFPAYEQYF. This chain connects TRBV9 to TRBJ2-7; 9 bases are shared with TRBD1. Germline V gene data show CDR1 as SGDLS and CDR2 as YYNGEE. Losses at the gene ends were 3 bases for V and 2 bases for J; bases not matched to a gene: 12. CDR3 size: 17 residues.

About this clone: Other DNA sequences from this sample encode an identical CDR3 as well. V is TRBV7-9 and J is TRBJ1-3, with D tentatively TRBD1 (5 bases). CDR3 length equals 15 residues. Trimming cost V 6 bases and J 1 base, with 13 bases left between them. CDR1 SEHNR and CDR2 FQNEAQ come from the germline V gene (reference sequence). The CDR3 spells CASSPQGGSGNTIYF. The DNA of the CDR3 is TGTGCCAGCAGTCCTCAGGGAGGGTCTGGAAACACCATATATTTT.

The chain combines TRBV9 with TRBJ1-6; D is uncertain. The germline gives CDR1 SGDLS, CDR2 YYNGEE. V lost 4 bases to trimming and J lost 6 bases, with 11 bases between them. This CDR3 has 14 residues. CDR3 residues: CASSSPGLNSPLHF. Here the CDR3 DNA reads TGTGCCAGCAGCTCGCCCGGCCTTAATTCACCCCTCCACTTT.

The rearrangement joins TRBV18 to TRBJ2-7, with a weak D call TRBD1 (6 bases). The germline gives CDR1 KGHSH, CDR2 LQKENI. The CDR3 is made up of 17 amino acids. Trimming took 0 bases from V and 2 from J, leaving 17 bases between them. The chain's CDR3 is CASSPPVGRGSPYEQYF. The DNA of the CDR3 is TGTGCCAGCTCACCACCGGTGGGCAGGGGATCCCCCTACGAGCAGTACTTC.

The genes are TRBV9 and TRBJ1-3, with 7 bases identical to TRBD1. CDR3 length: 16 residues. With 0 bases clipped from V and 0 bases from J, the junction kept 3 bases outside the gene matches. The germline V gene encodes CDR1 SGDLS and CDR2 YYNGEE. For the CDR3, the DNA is TGTGCCAGCAGCGTAGCGGGGACAGTCTCTGGAAACACCATATATTTT. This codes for CASSVAGTVSGNTIYF.

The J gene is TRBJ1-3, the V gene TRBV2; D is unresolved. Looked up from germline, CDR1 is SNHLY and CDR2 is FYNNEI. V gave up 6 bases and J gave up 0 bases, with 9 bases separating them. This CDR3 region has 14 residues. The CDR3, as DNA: TGTGCCAGCAGGGTAGATTCCTCTGGAAACACCATATATTTT. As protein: CASRVDSSGNTIYF.

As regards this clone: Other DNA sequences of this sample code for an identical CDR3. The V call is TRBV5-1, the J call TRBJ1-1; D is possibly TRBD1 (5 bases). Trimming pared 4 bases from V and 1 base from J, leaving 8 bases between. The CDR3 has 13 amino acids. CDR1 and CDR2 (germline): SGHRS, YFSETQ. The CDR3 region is CASSPGTNTEAFF. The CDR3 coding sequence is TGCGCCAGCAGCCCGGGGACGAACACTGAAGCTTTCTTT.

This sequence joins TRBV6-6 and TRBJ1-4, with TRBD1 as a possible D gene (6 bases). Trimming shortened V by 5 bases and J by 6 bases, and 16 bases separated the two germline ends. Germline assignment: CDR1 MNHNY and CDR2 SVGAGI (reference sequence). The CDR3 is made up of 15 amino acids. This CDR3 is CASSLTGWGYEKLFF. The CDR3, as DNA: TGTGCCAGCAGTCTGACAGGTTGGGGTTATGAAAAACTGTTTTTT.

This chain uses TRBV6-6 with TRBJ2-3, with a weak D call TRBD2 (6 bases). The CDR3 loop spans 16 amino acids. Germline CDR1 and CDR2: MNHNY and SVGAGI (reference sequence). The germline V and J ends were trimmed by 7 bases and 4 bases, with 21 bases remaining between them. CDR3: CASTLSLARIPDTQYF. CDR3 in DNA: TGTGCCAGCACCCTTAGCCTAGCGCGGATCCCAGATACGCAGTATTTT.